This T cell receptor beta chain came from a study of identical twins (dated by TCRdb to 2015 to 2016). Regarding the research as a whole: To test whether fetal clonotypes persist, the study used deep sequencing on TCR alpha and beta repertoires from monozygotic twins, unrelated adults of various ages, and cord blood. To rule out contamination, the twin experiments were replicated at different times with different library preparation protocols. The paper's findings and limits, for the study overall: Zero-insertion analyses could be partly confounded by invariant T cells such as MAIT and iNKT, although diverse VJ usage argued against such confounding for most clonotypes. In monozygotic twins, recombination models systematically underestimated out-of-frame TCR alpha sharing, but the models matched the sharing seen between unrelated individuals. Out-of-frame TCR alpha sequences shared between twins showed an excess of low generation-probability sequences compared with coincidental sharing between unrelated individuals. Fewer insertions were carried by abundant cord blood beta clonotypes, a similar but weaker trend appeared in young adult naive repertoires, and no such trend appeared in memory repertoires. Excess twin sharing in beta out-of-frame sequences was weaker because fewer shared sequences lowered the signal-to-noise ratio. Because the same donors could not be followed over many years, the conclusions depended on cross-sectional statistical analysis.

Its CDR3 holds 15 amino acids, cysteine through phenylalanine. Just CDR3 DNA is preserved here, 45 bases in frame from base 1. CDR1 and CDR2, looked up from the germline V gene, are SGDLS and YYNGEE. V and J are truncated by 4 bases and 0 bases respectively, leaving an intervening sequence of 10 bases. Library construction relied on 5' RACE. The listed sequencing device is Illumina HiSeq 2000. Template switching added a universal primer binding site, and the final cDNA carried a unique molecular identifier that allowed TCR cDNA molecules to be counted accurately. Specific primers in the conserved constant-segment region were used to synthesize first-strand cDNA for the TCR alpha and beta chains. To control for contamination, every cDNA library was double barcoded, receiving both a SMART-Mk sample barcode and Illumina barcodes. TruSeq adapter sequences along with Illumina sample barcodes were introduced in two successive PCR steps. The TCR alpha and beta cDNA libraries were sequenced on the Illumina HiSeq platform using custom primers. The authors' analysis ran thus. MiGEC was used to process raw reads and extract unique molecular identifiers, and MiXCR was used to find CDR3 positions. For each individual, recombination models were inferred using an EM algorithm with the repgenHMM and IGoR tools. The analysis of shared clonotypes was done with the tcR package in R, with sharing normalized by the product of cloneset sizes. Out-of-frame nonproductive sequences were analyzed to study raw recombination free of thymic and clonal selection effects. TCRdb trimmed the raw reads at Q25, called clones with MiXCR and kept productive beta chains. Merged by CDR3 protein, the rows form single entries marked with the most common genes and DNA. The authors' filters were not applied to this entry. Present in this sample are some 240,000 distinct CDR3 sequences, about 10% of which were seen just once. The ten largest clones represent 8% to 10% of the sample.

On this clonotype itself: It lacks a known antigen. Base qualities are not provided; no much larger clone lies one nucleotide away.

Every donor was a healthy Caucasian. Using Miltenyi CD45RO+ enrichment and human naive T-cell isolation kits, memory (CD45RO+) and naive T cells were isolated from PBMC. The rearrangement combines TRBV9 with TRBJ2-2, with no confident D gene call. The sample comprised memory T cells sorted from blood. Read against the paper, the sample's cell subset or site label means: CD45RO+ enriched T cells. The clonotype originates from a man in his fifties in good health. The CDR3 here reads CASSPSGTNTGELFF. The base sequence is TGTGCCAGCAGCCCGAGTGGGACGAACACCGGGGAGCTGTTTTTT. Here the CDR3 is joined to the reference TRBV9 and TRBJ2-2 genes, and the full variable domain is: DSGVTQTPKHLITATGQRVTLRCSPRSGDLSVYWYQQSLDQGLQFLIQYYNGEERAKGNILERFSAQQFPDLHSELNLSSLELGDSALYFCASSPSGTNTGELFFGEGSRLTVL.